These 22 T cell receptor beta chains were all obtained from the same sample, sequenced in a study of identical twins. TCRdb re-analysed the 5' RACE reads in MiXCR, keeping a single row per CDR3 protein. Of some 690,000 distinct CDR3 sequences in the sample, about 20% were seen once. These records were also assigned to another study, of T cells expressing NK-cell markers.

The sample consisted of PBMCs. These receptors were obtained from a woman between 18 and 30 years old in good health.

At least ten counts were recorded for this clonotype. The chain is built from TRBV29-1 and TRBJ2-1; a weak D match, TRBD2 (6 bases). CDR1 is SQVTM, CDR2 ANQGSEA, per germline. Trimming stripped 6 bases from V and 5 bases from J, with 11 bases between. The CDR3 runs 12 residues. The CDR3 bases are TGCAGCGTGGGACTGCTACACAATGAGCAGTTCTTC. This encodes CSVGLLHNEQFF.

This clonotype appeared a few times. The genes are TRBV2 and TRBJ2-1; TRBD1 is a possible D gene (6 bases). V was trimmed by 6 bases and J by 2 bases, leaving 8 bases between them. CDR3 length: 13 amino acids. Germline V gene sequence: CDR1 SNHLY, CDR2 FYNNEI. Here the CDR3 DNA reads TGTGCCAGCAGGACAGGTGCCTACAATGAGCAGTTCTTC. Translating gives CASRTGAYNEQFF.

The rearrangement links TRBV4-2 to TRBJ2-7, with D unresolved. Germline CDR1 reads LGHNA; CDR2 reads YNFKEQ. Trimming took off 0 bases at V and 6 bases at J, with 12 bases between the two ends. The CDR3 has 14 amino acids. CDR3: CASSQDKSFGEQYF. CDR3 sequence (DNA): TGTGCCAGCAGCCAAGATAAAAGTTTCGGCGAGCAGTACTTC.

This clonotype was picked up many times. Germline is not matched at one junction end, which may reflect a read error. This sequence joins TRBV12-3 or TRBV12-4 and TRBJ2-1; 9 bases fit TRBD1. This CDR3 is built from 12 residues. CDR3 protein: CASSLSGQGPIF. As DNA, the CDR3 is TGTGCCAGCAGTTTATCGGGACAGGGCCCGATCTTC.

This clonotype appeared many times. This chain connects TRBV5-1 to TRBJ1-1, with D unclear. The CDR3 covers 13 residues. V was clipped by 6 bases and J by 1 base, with 10 bases between them. CDR1 SGHRS and CDR2 YFSETQ come from the germline V gene. CDR3 sequence reads: CASNRDPNTEAFF. DNA of the CDR3: TGCGCCAGCAACCGGGATCCGAACACTGAAGCTTTCTTT.

The sample holds a few counts of this clonotype. The CDR3 DNA sequence: TGTGCCAGCAACAGGGGGGGCTCCTACGAGCAGTACTTC. The encoded protein is CASNRGGSYEQYF. The gene calls are TRBV7-2 and TRBJ2-7; D is possibly TRBD1 (8 bases). The CDR3 consists of 13 residues. V lost 7 bases to trimming and J lost 0 bases, with 10 bases between them. Germline V CDR1 and CDR2: SGHTA, FQGNSA.

The V gene is TRBV12-3 or TRBV12-4, the J gene TRBJ2-1, with D maybe TRBD1 (6 bases). This CDR3 region has 14 residues. Trimming left V 5 bases short and J 3 bases short, with 11 bases between. This chain's CDR3 is CASSPKQGYNEQFF. The CDR3 region has the DNA TGTGCCAGCAGTCCTAAACAGGGCTACAATGAGCAGTTCTTC.

The sample holds a few counts of this clonotype. J is TRBJ2-1 and V is TRBV11-3, with 16 nucleotides matching TRBD2. Germline lookup yields CDR1 SGHNT and CDR2 YENEEA. The length of the CDR3 is 16 residues. Trimming at V came to 4 bases and at J to 12 bases, leaving 9 bases not matched to a gene. CDR3 amino acids: CASSSEGLAGGRGQFF. In DNA form, the CDR3 reads TGTGCCAGCAGCTCGGAGGGACTAGCGGGGGGGAGAGGGCAGTTCTTC. Complete variable domain (other parts from reference TRBV11-3 and TRBJ2-1): EAGVVQSPRYKIIEKKQPVAFWCNPISGHNTLYWYLQNLGQGPELLIRYENEEAVDDSQLPKDRFSAERLKGVDSTLKIQPAELGDSAVYLCASSSEGLAGGRGQFFGPGTRLTVL.

This clonotype was observed a few times. This sequence joins TRBV21-1 and TRBJ2-5; the D call TRBD1 from the table was never checked on the DNA. TRBV21-1 is a documented pseudogene. The CDR3 has 13 amino acids. In DNA, the CDR3 is TGTGCCAGCGGACACCGGTACCAAGAGACCCAGTACTTC. Its translation is CASGHRYQETQYF.

A few counts support this clonotype. The chain is built from TRBV12-3 or TRBV12-4 and TRBJ2-7; D remains unclear. Trimming left V 2 bases short and J 6 bases short, with 8 bases between. This CDR3 has 12 residues. DNA of the CDR3: TGTGCCAGCAGTTTATCGCCCATCGAGCAGTACTTC. This encodes CASSLSPIEQYF.

This clonotype was observed a few times. The chain combines TRBV10-3 with TRBJ1-5; 7 bases map to TRBD1. Per germline, CDR1 ENHRY and CDR2 SYGVKD. Trimming cost V 6 bases and J 4 bases; bases outside gene matches: 3. This CDR3 spans 13 amino acids. As DNA, the CDR3 is TGTGCCATCAGGACAGGGCTAAATCAGCCCCAGCATTTT. Encoded protein: CAIRTGLNQPQHF.

This clonotype was seen a handful of times. The V call is TRBV6-2 or TRBV6-3, the J call TRBJ1-5; TRBD1 agrees at 12 bases. Germline loops: CDR1 MNHEY, CDR2 SVGEGT. The CDR3 is 15 residues long. V was clipped by 5 bases and J by 7 bases; unmatched bases: 6. CDR3 sequence (DNA): TGTGCCAGCAGTCGACCGGGACAGGGGGCCCAGCCCCAGCATTTT. Encoded protein: CASSRPGQGAQPQHF.

The J gene is TRBJ2-5, the V gene TRBV25-1, with a tentative D call TRBD2 (5 bases). The V end lost 1 base, the J end lost 5 bases, and 11 bases lay between the germline ends. Germline values: CDR1 MGHDK, CDR2 SYGVNS. The CDR3 is made up of 14 amino acids. The CDR3: CASSESTSQETQYF. The CDR3 nucleotides read TGTGCCAGCAGTGAATCAACTAGTCAGGAGACCCAGTACTTC.

At least ten counts were recorded for this clonotype. The V gene is TRBV4-2, the J gene TRBJ1-1, with a possible D match to TRBD1 (5 bases). The CDR3 is 14 amino acids. Per the germline V gene, CDR1 is LGHNA and CDR2 is YNFKEQ. V lost 3 bases and J lost 1, with 9 bases in between. CDR3 protein: CASSQQTENTEAFF. The CDR3 DNA follows: TGTGCCAGCAGCCAGCAGACAGAGAACACTGAAGCTTTCTTT.

The rearrangement links TRBV20-1 to TRBJ1-1, with D possibly matching TRBD1 (5 bases). Germline lookup yields CDR1 DFQATT and CDR2 SNEGSKA (reference sequence). The CDR3 is 14 residues long. V was shortened by 0 bases and J by 11 bases, with 19 bases between the two germline ends. The CDR3 region is CSAREGQAVLGAFF. Here the CDR3 DNA reads TGCAGTGCTAGAGAGGGGCAGGCCGTGTTAGGGGCTTTCTTT.

This clonotype has more than one count but fewer than ten. The chain couples TRBV20-1 to TRBJ2-6, with 9 bases fitting TRBD2. This CDR3 contains 19 residues. CDR1 and CDR2 (germline): DFQATT, SNEGSKA (reference sequence). V lost 0 bases and J lost 4; bases outside the gene matches: 13. CDR3 DNA: TGCAGTGCTAGAGATAGTATTCGCGGGAGGGCCCCAGGGGCCAACGTCCTGACTTTC. As protein: CSARDSIRGRAPGANVLTF.

In this sample, this clonotype turned up a few times. This chain uses TRBV5-6 with TRBJ2-7, with D perhaps TRBD2 (6 bases). There are 12 residues in the CDR3. Trimming took 3 bases from V and 5 from J, leaving 9 bases between them. Germline V gene sequence: CDR1 SGHDT, CDR2 YYEEEE. This chain's CDR3 is CASSWGVDEQYF. DNA for the CDR3: TGTGCCAGCAGCTGGGGGGTTGACGAGCAGTACTTC.

This clonotype has ten or more counts. This rearrangement joins TRBV9 to TRBJ1-1; D might be TRBD1 (5 bases). This CDR3 is 15 amino acids long. Trimming took 2 bases from V and 3 from J, leaving 14 bases between them. The germline V gene encodes CDR1 SGDLS and CDR2 YYNGEE. CDR3 nucleotides: TGTGCCAGCAGCGTTGAGCCGGGACGACACACTGAAGCTTTCTTT. It codes for CASSVEPGRHTEAFF.

The CDR3 is CSAYPAWSSYEQYF. CDR3 DNA sequence: TGCAGTGCCTACCCAGCGTGGTCCTCCTACGAGCAGTACTTC. The chain employs TRBV20-1 and TRBJ2-7; no clear D gene. The CDR3 totals 14 residues. Trimming cost V 6 bases and J 0 bases, with 15 bases left between them. Germline CDR1 and CDR2: DFQATT and SNEGSKA (reference sequence).

This clonotype showed up just once. The rearrangement uses TRBV12-3 or TRBV12-4 and TRBJ2-1; D uncertain. This CDR3 has 13 residues. Trimming left V 6 bases short and J 5 bases short, with 11 bases between. The CDR3 protein is CASRQATDNEQFF. Written as DNA, the CDR3 is TGTGCCAGCAGGCAGGCGACGGACAATGAGCAGTTCTTC.

The V call is TRBV5-1, the J call TRBJ2-3; no firm D call. The ends were cut back, 0 bases at V and 6 bases at J, with 17 bases in the middle. Germline V CDR1 and CDR2: SGHRS, YFSETQ. This CDR3 is 16 amino acids long. CDR3 region: CASSLERRALGDTQYF. The CDR3 DNA reads TGCGCCAGCAGCTTGGAACGAAGGGCTCTTGGGGATACGCAGTATTTT.

The rearrangement links TRBV6-2 or TRBV6-3 to TRBJ2-1; the D is unclear. There are 13 residues in the CDR3. Trimming removed 2 bases at V and 7 bases at J, with 9 bases between. The germline CDR1 and CDR2 sequences are MNHEY and SVGEGT. The CDR3 nucleotides read TGTGCCAGCAGTTACCTCGGCATTAATGAGCAGTTCTTC. Translated, it gives CASSYLGINEQFF.